This is a list of T cell receptor beta chains from one sample in a study of CD8+CD57+ T cells in acquired aplastic anemia. MiXCR was run by TCRdb on the reads, yielding one entry per CDR3 protein. The sample lists 310,000 or so distinct CDR3 sequences; 45% to 65% were seen once. Source material: sorted CD4+, CD8+, or CD8+CD57+ T cells (not recorded which) from PBMCs. All receptors derive from a human donor with aplastic anemia. CDR3s include the opening cysteine and the closing phenylalanine or tryptophan. D genes are given only for firm matches. The listing skips clone size in some rows; elsewhere it reads once, few, many or a size class.

>many|TRBV12-3/TRBV12-4|-|TRBJ1-5
TGTGCCAGCAGTTTCGGTAGGTGGGGGGGCAATCAGCCCCAGCATTTT
CASSFGRWGGNQPQHF
>few|TRBV15|-|TRBJ1-6
TGTGCCACCAGCAGAGATATGAGGGATTCACCCCTCCACTTT
CATSRDMRDSPLHF
>-|TRBV9|-|TRBJ2-3
TGTGCCAGCAGCGTCCACGCCAAGGGTTCCCTAACAGATACGCAGTATTTT
CASSVHAKGSLTDTQYF
>-|TRBV9|TRBD1|TRBJ1-6
TGTGCCAGCAGCGCGGGACAGCCCCGAGGCACCTATAATTCACCCCTCCACTTT
CASSAGQPRGTYNSPLHF
>many|TRBV6-2/TRBV6-3|-|TRBJ2-3
TGTGCCAGCAGTTACCAGGGCACAGATACGCAGTATTTT
CASSYQGTDTQYF
>-|TRBV20-1|TRBD2|TRBJ2-7
TGCAGTGCCCACGGACTAGCGGGAAACCCCTACGAGCAGTACTTC
CSAHGLAGNPYEQYF
>many|TRBV6-6|-|TRBJ2-7
TGTGCCAGCAGTTTTAGCCCTGACTACGAGCAGTACTTC
CASSFSPDYEQYF
>many|TRBV5-1|-|TRBJ2-7
TGCGCCAGCAGCCAACCGGGACGGTCCTACGAGCAGTACTTC
CASSQPGRSYEQYF
>-|TRBV20-1|-|TRBJ2-1
TGCAGTGCTAGAGATCAGGGCCAAGGGGGGGAGCAGTTCTTC
CSARDQGQGGEQFF
>-|TRBV2|-|TRBJ1-3
TGTGCCAGCAGTTTCGACGGGACCTCTGGAAACACCATATATTTT
CASSFDGTSGNTIYF
>-|TRBV10-2|-|TRBJ2-7
TGCGCCAGCAGTGAGTCCCCCTTGACGGTTCCTGCCACCTACGAGCAGTACTTC
CASSESPLTVPATYEQYF
>few|TRBV20-1|-|TRBJ1-1
TGCAGTGCTGCCGGAACCCAAGCGACTGAAGCTTTCTTT
CSAAGTQATEAFF
>-|TRBV4-2|-|TRBJ1-6
TGTGCCAGCAGCCCAACTATGGATTCACCCCTCCACTTT
CASSPTMDSPLHF
>many|TRBV9|-|TRBJ1-3
TGTGCCAGCAGCCCTGATGATTTCTCTGGAAACACCATATATTTT
CASSPDDFSGNTIYF
>few|TRBV25-1|-|TRBJ1-3
TGTGCCAGCAGTGAACCGCCTGGGGGAGACTCTGGAAACACCATATATTTT
CASSEPPGGDSGNTIYF
>-|TRBV7-8|TRBD1|TRBJ2-7
TGTGCCAGCAGCCTCCAGACAGGGACGATAAACTACGAGCAGTACTTC
CASSLQTGTINYEQYF
>many|TRBV19|-|TRBJ1-5
TGTGCCAGTAGTTGGGATCTCAATCAGCCCCAGCATTTT
CASSWDLNQPQHF
>few|TRBV5-4|TRBD2|TRBJ2-5
TGTGCCAGCAGCGTGGGGGGACTAGCGGAGGGGCAGACCCAGTACTTC
CASSVGGLAEGQTQYF
>-|TRBV20-1|-|TRBJ2-5
TGCAGTGCTAGAGATCCCCCCCAGACCCAGTACTTC
CSARDPPQTQYF
>-|TRBV7-8|TRBD1|TRBJ2-7
TGTGCCAGCAGATACTACTTCGGACAGGGGGCACACGAGCAGTACTTC
CASRYYFGQGAHEQYF
>-|TRBV20-1|TRBD2|TRBJ2-1
TGCAGTGCTGAAAAGGGGACTAGCGGGAGGGGTGAGCAGTTCTTC
CSAEKGTSGRGEQFF
>-|TRBV27|TRBD1|TRBJ1-2
TGTGCCAGCAGAAGGGGACAGGTCTCCATTGACTATGGCTACACCTTC
CASRRGQVSIDYGYTF
>-|TRBV5-1|TRBD1|TRBJ2-7
TGCGCCAGCAGCTACGGGACAGGGGGGATCTACGAGCAGTACTTC
CASSYGTGGIYEQYF
>few|TRBV2|TRBD1|TRBJ2-1
TGTGCCAGCAGACCCGGGACAGGGCACTACAATGAGCAGTTCTTC
CASRPGTGHYNEQFF
>many|TRBV20-1|-|TRBJ2-3
TGCAGTGCTAGGGCAGCAGCCCACAGGACAGATACGCAGTATTTT
CSARAAAHRTDTQYF
>-|TRBV9|TRBD2|TRBJ2-3
TGTGCCAGCAGCGGGACTAGCGGGAGAACAGATACGCAGTATTTT
CASSGTSGRTDTQYF
>-|TRBV7-9|-|TRBJ2-7
TGTGCCAGCAGCTCCGATACGGCGGCATACGAGCAGTACTTC
CASSSDTAAYEQYF
>few|TRBV20-1|-|TRBJ2-7
TGCAGTGCTAGAGTACCTACGACGGGCTACGAGCAGTACTTC
CSARVPTTGYEQYF
>many|TRBV29-1|-|TRBJ2-7
TGCAGCGTTGCTGCAGACTACGAGCAGTACTTC
CSVAADYEQYF
>few|TRBV7-8|-|TRBJ1-1
TGTGCCAGCAGCCGAACGGGGGACACTGAAGCTTTCTTT
CASSRTGDTEAFF
>-|TRBV25-1|-|TRBJ2-3
TGTGCCAGCAGCTTTTCACCAGATACGCAGTATTTT
CASSFSPDTQYF
>-|TRBV10-3|-|TRBJ2-5
TGTGCCATCAGTAGGACCGCAGAGACCCAGTACTTC
CAISRTAETQYF
>-|TRBV5-1|TRBD1|TRBJ2-7
TGTGCCAGCAGTCCGGGACAGGGGATCTACGAGCAGTACTTC
CASSPGQGIYEQYF
>many|TRBV11-3|-|TRBJ2-3
TGTGCCAGCAGCTCAACCGGGACACATAGCACAGATACGCAGTATTTT
CASSSTGTHSTDTQYF
>-|TRBV20-1|-|TRBJ2-3
TGCAGTGCTGTTGAGGTGCGGGGTAACTCAGATACGCAGTATTTT
CSAVEVRGNSDTQYF
>-|TRBV20-1|TRBD2|TRBJ2-7
TGCAGCGCTAGCGGGGCTACCTACGAGCAGTGCTTC
CSASGATYEQCF
>many|TRBV30|TRBD1|TRBJ1-2
TGTGCCTTGACAGGGGGCCTTGGCTACACCTTC
CALTGGLGYTF
>many|TRBV9|-|TRBJ1-6
TGTGCCAGCAGTAAGAGGTCGGAAAATTCACCCCTCCACTTT
CASSKRSENSPLHF
>-|TRBV12-3/TRBV12-4|-|TRBJ1-2
TGTGCCAGCAGTTTAGGTACAACAGGGTTCTATGGCTACACCTTC
CASSLGTTGFYGYTF
>-|TRBV19|TRBD1|TRBJ1-2
TGTGCCAGTACTCTTGGGACAGCTAACTATGGCTACACCTTC
CASTLGTANYGYTF
>once|TRBV2|-|TRBJ1-6
TGTGCCAGCAGTTACCCATCCGTGGGGGGCTCAAGAGACTCACCCCTCCACTTT
CASSYPSVGGSRDSPLHF
>-|TRBV10-3|TRBD1|TRBJ2-7
TGTGCCATCAGGAGACCGGGACAGGGGTTCTACGAGCAGTACTTC
CAIRRPGQGFYEQYF
>few|TRBV10-1|TRBD1|TRBJ1-5
TGCGCCAGCAGCACAGGGGGCGTAGGACAGCCCCAGCATTTT
CASSTGGVGQPQHF
>few|TRBV30|TRBD1|TRBJ2-5
TGTGCCTGGAGTCCAACCCGGACAGGGATAGAAGAGACCCAGTACTTC
CAWSPTRTGIEETQYF
>many|TRBV7-2|-|TRBJ2-5
TGTGCCAGCAGCCCCCCGGGCTCCGGGACAAAAGAGACCCAGTACTTC
CASSPPGSGTKETQYF